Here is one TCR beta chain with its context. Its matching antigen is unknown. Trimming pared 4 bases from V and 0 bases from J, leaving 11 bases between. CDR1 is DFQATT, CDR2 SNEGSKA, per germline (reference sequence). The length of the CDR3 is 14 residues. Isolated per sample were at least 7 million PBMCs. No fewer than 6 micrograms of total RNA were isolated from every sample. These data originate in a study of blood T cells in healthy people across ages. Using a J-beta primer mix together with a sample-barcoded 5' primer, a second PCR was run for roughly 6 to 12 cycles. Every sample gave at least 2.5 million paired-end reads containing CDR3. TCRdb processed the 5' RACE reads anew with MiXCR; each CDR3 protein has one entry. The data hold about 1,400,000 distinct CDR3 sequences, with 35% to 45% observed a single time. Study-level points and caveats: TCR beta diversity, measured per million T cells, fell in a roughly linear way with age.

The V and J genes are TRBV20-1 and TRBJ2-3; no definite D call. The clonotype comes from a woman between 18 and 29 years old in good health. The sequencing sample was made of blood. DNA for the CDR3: TGCAGTGCTACCCGCCCGGCTAGCACAGATACGCAGTATTTT. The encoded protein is CSATRPASTDTQYF.